This TCR beta chain emerged from a study of T cells after yellow fever vaccination. TCRdb re-called the 5' RACE reads through MiXCR, storing one row per CDR3 protein. The data contain under 200,000 distinct CDR3 sequences, roughly 11% of them singletons. CDR3 length equals 14 residues. Germline V gene data show CDR1 as SGDLS and CDR2 as YYNGEE. Deletions cut 4 bases from V and 5 bases from J, with 15 bases between. The TCR sequence derives from a man younger than 35 who received the YFV17D yellow fever vaccine. This chain connects TRBV9 to TRBJ1-1; possibly TRBD1 for D (5 bases). Sample: CD8+ T cells sorted from PBMCs, taken 15 days after the yellow fever booster vaccination. For the CDR3, the DNA is TGTGCCAGCAGCTCGGAGGCGGGGCGTACTGAAGCTTTCTTT. Protein: CASSSEAGRTEAFF.